Below, 9 T cell receptor beta chains from the same sample are listed, as sequenced in a study of blood T cell repertoires in COVID-19. Data came from immunoSEQ multiplex PCR; TCRdb stores just in-frame clones and leaves some out. There are fewer than 400,000 clones in the sample; over 85% occur only once, and 1.5% to 2% lies in the top ten. Sequenced: PBMCs or T cells enriched from blood (not recorded which). The receptors here all came from a woman aged 25 to 45 who had recovered from COVID-19.

The chain recombines TRBV10-3 with TRBJ1-1; D ambiguous. V gave up 7 bases and J gave up 1 base, with 13 bases separating them. Germline V lookup: CDR1 ENHRY, CDR2 SYGVKD. This CDR3 region has 14 residues. The CDR3 loop is CAITPSGGNTEAFF. The CDR3 DNA reads as TGTGCCATCACTCCCTCGGGAGGGAACACTGAAGCTTTCTTT.

This chain links TRBV9 with TRBJ2-3; 7 bases fit TRBD2. The V gene end was trimmed by 0 bases and the J gene end by 1 base; junction bases not matched to a gene: 5. Germline V gene data show CDR1 as SGDLS and CDR2 as YYNGEE. This CDR3 contains 16 residues. CDR3 amino acids: CASSVVAGDRTDTQYF. CDR3 DNA: TGTGCCAGCAGCGTAGTGGCGGGGGACCGCACAGATACGCAGTATTTT.

This clone was counted a single time. This chain links TRBV9 with TRBJ2-1, with TRBD2 matching over 8 bases. The germline gives CDR1 SGDLS, CDR2 YYNGEE. The V segment lost 3 bases and the J segment 3 bases; nucleotides outside the gene matches: 11. This CDR3 has 17 residues. CDR3 residues: CASSAGPGLGRYNEQFF. CDR3 nucleotides: TGTGCCAGCAGCGCCGGACCGGGACTAGGACGCTACAATGAGCAGTTCTTC.

This clone was detected once. This chain connects TRBV4-3 to TRBJ1-5; D unresolved. The V end was cut by 0 bases, the J end by 4 bases, with 10 bases between. This CDR3 has 15 amino acids. Germline lookup yields CDR1 LGHNA and CDR2 YSLEER. As DNA, the CDR3 is TGCGCCAGCAGCCAAGATAGAGGGAAAAATCAGCCCCAGCATTTT. Translated: CASSQDRGKNQPQHF.

The sample holds a few counts of this clone. This chain links TRBV27 with TRBJ2-2; unclear D gene. CDR1 is MNHEY and CDR2 is SMNVEV in the germline V gene (reference sequence). Deletions cut 10 bases from V and 7 bases from J, with 16 bases between. This CDR3 region has 13 residues. The CDR3 DNA reads as TGTGCCACCCAACTTAACGTCGGCGGGGAGCTGTTTTTT. It specifies CATQLNVGGELFF.

The chain combines TRBV25-1 with TRBJ1-1; TRBD1 is a possible D gene (5 bases). Trimming shortened V by 0 bases and J by 5 bases, and 16 bases separated the two germline ends. In germline, CDR1 is MGHDK, CDR2 SYGVNS. The CDR3 spans 16 residues. In DNA, the CDR3 is TGTGCCAGCAGTGAATATTCTAGGGGAAGGGGAACTGAAGCTTTCTTT. This gives the protein CASSEYSRGRGTEAFF.

The genes are TRBV24-1 and TRBJ1-5; the D is unclear. V was pared by 1 base and J by 7 bases, with 7 bases between. The CDR3 runs 13 residues. Germline V gene lookup returns CDR1 KGHDR and CDR2 SFDVKD. CDR3 DNA: TGTGCCACCAGTGATTTTGGCGGGCAGCCCCAGCATTTT. It translates to CATSDFGGQPQHF.

As to this clone: Other DNA sequences from this sample encode an identical CDR3 as well. This chain connects TRBV27 to TRBJ1-5, with 10 bases fitting TRBD1. Germline V gene data show CDR1 as MNHEY and CDR2 as SMNVEV (reference sequence). The junction had 2 bases not matched to a gene; V was cut back by 4 bases and J by 5 bases. This CDR3 comprises 14 residues. In nucleotides, the CDR3 is TGTGCCAGCAGTTCCGACAGGGGGCATCAGCCCCAGCATTTT. This encodes CASSSDRGHQPQHF.

The count of this clone is one. The chain uses TRBV9 and TRBJ1-3; perhaps TRBD1 as D (6 bases). Looked up from germline, CDR1 is SGDLS and CDR2 is YYNGEE. The CDR3 is made up of 16 amino acids. V was cut by 4 bases and J by 2 bases, with 16 bases left in between. The CDR3, as DNA: TGTGCCAGCAGCCAGAGACAACGGGACACTGGAAACACCATATATTTT. Translation: CASSQRQRDTGNTIYF.